This T cell receptor beta chain was identified in a study of CXCR3-negative and CXCR3-positive naive CD8 T cells. Per the germline V gene, CDR1 is LGHNA and CDR2 is YNFKEQ. The CDR3 is made up of 14 amino acids. Libraries were UMI-labeled 5' RACE TRB cDNA. TCRdb re-called the 5' RACE reads and shows each CDR3 protein once, DNA omitted. The specimen's table records around 66,000 distinct CDR3 sequences. CD45RO-CCR7+CD27+CD95- defined naive CD8+ T cells. Overall study results and limits: Unlike memory cells, which differed, naive CXCR3-negative and CXCR3-positive cells had similar TRBV-TRBJ usage. TRB CDR3 hydrophobicity was greater in CXCR3-positive naive cells than in CXCR3-negative naive cells.

As regards this clonotype: Its antigen is unknown.

Sequencing was carried out using naive CXCR3+ CD8+ T cells from blood. The subset was: CD45RO-CCR7+CD27+CD95- naive CD8+ T cells expressing CXCR3 (TNR3+). The rearrangement joins TRBV4-2 to TRBJ1-5. The sequence was obtained from a human donor in good health. Some clones in this sample may be carry-over from other donors' samples. CDR3 residues: CASSQANSNQPQHF.